Listed here are 31 T cell receptor beta chains from one sample, sequenced in a study of OX40 agonist ivuxolimab in advanced cancers. The library was obtained by the immunoSEQ multiplex PCR assay. This is the immuneACCESS table as TCRdb keeps it, with only in-frame sequences that have V and J called. A part of the clones is gone; compared with another copy, unresolved V genes explain less than half, and the rest is unexplained. Recorded for this sample are tens of thousands of clones; more than 70% of them occurred a single time. 2% to 3% of the sample goes to the ten largest clones. Sequencing was performed on CD4+ or CD8+ T cells sorted from blood, taken in a trial of the OX40 agonist ivuxolimab. These receptors were obtained from an adult with an advanced solid tumor such as melanoma, head and neck, liver or kidney cancer.

This clone appeared a single time. The genes are TRBV30 and TRBJ2-3, with D uncertain. The germline V gene encodes CDR1 GTSNPN and CDR2 SVGIG (reference sequence). The CDR3 is made up of 15 amino acids. V lost 0 bases, J lost 1 base, and 11 bases lay in between. CDR3 nucleotide sequence: TGTGCCTGGAGTGTACCAGGTCTAGGCACAGATACGCAGTATTTT. It specifies CAWSVPGLGTDTQYF. The full variable domain, rest sourced from reference TRBV30 and TRBJ2-3, is SQTIHQWPATLVQPVGSPLSLECTVEGTSNPNLYWYRQAAGRGLQLLFYSVGIGQISSEVPQNLSASRPQDRQFILSSKKLLLSDSGFYLCAWSVPGLGTDTQYFGPGTRLTVL.

This chain uses TRBV11-2 with TRBJ2-1, with a weak D call TRBD1 (5 bases). V was clipped by 5 bases and J by 0 bases, with 11 bases between them. The CDR3 contains 15 residues. Germline V gene data show CDR1 as SGHAT and CDR2 as FQNNGV. The CDR3 region is CASSATEISYNEQFF. CDR3 sequence (DNA): TGTGCCAGCAGCGCGACAGAAATCTCCTACAATGAGCAGTTCTTC.

This chain joins TRBV11-2 and TRBJ2-2, with D possibly being TRBD1 (5 bases). This CDR3 is built from 14 residues. CDR1 SGHAT and CDR2 FQNNGV come from the germline V gene. Deletions cut 5 bases from V and 6 bases from J, with 13 bases between. In nucleotides, the CDR3 is TGTGCCAGCAGCGCCGGACAACCTCCCGGGGAGCTGTTTTTT. The encoded protein is CASSAGQPPGELFF.

This chain links TRBV5-1 with TRBJ2-1, with 12 bases that match TRBD2. V trimming: 0 bases; J trimming: 5 bases; junction bases outside the gene matches: 6. CDR3 length: 17 residues. CDR1 is SGHRS and CDR2 is YFSETQ in the germline V gene. CDR3 bases: TGCGCCAGCAGCTTGGGGGGACTAGCGGGTGTCAACAATGAGCAGTTCTTC. This encodes CASSLGGLAGVNNEQFF. Looking up the rest from reference TRBV5-1 and TRBJ2-1 gives the full variable domain: KAGVTQTPRYLIKTRGQQVTLSCSPISGHRSVSWYQQTPGQGLQFLFEYFSETQRNKGNFPGRFSGRQFSNSRSEMNVSTLELGDSALYLCASSLGGLAGVNNEQFFGPGTRLTVL.

This clone was observed a handful of times. The chain recombines TRBV30 with TRBJ1-2; TRBD1 matches at 9 bases. The germline gives CDR1 GTSNPN, CDR2 SVGIG (reference sequence). V was pared by 4 bases and J by 8 bases, with 14 bases of the junction left unmatched. CDR3 length: 15 residues. The chain's CDR3 is CAWTLPGQGSRGYTF. CDR3 DNA sequence: TGTGCCTGGACCCTTCCGGGACAGGGATCTCGGGGCTACACCTTC.

V usage is TRBV7-6 and J usage is TRBJ2-2; 8 bases agree with TRBD2. Per the germline V gene, CDR1 is SGHVS and CDR2 is FNYEAQ. This CDR3 spans 16 amino acids. The junction had 11 bases not matched to a gene; V was cut back by 6 bases and J by 5 bases. This CDR3 is CASRTTAGGRTGELFF. The CDR3 region has the DNA TGTGCCAGCAGAACGACGGCGGGAGGTCGGACCGGGGAGCTGTTTTTT.

This chain joins TRBV6-1 and TRBJ1-6, with D possibly matching TRBD1 (5 bases). Trimming removed 8 bases at V and 6 bases at J, with 17 bases between. Germline values: CDR1 MNHNS, CDR2 SASEGT. The CDR3 has 15 residues. CDR3 loop: CASASSGTVNSPLHF. The CDR3 nucleotides read TGTGCCAGCGCAAGTTCCGGGACGGTTAATTCACCCCTCCACTTT.

The chain links TRBV5-1 to TRBJ1-2; TRBD1 aligns across 8 bases. The CDR3 totals 15 residues. The V and J ends lost 4 bases and 6 bases, in that order; junction bases with no gene match: 11. Germline V gene sequence: CDR1 SGHRS, CDR2 YFSETQ. CDR3 protein: CASSLAQDRVDGYTF. The CDR3 DNA follows: TGCGCCAGCAGCCTAGCCCAGGACAGGGTAGATGGCTACACCTTC. The full variable domain, rest sourced from reference TRBV5-1 and TRBJ1-2, is KAGVTQTPRYLIKTRGQQVTLSCSPISGHRSVSWYQQTPGQGLQFLFEYFSETQRNKGNFPGRFSGRQFSNSRSEMNVSTLELGDSALYLCASSLAQDRVDGYTFGSGTRLTVV.

This sequence joins TRBV6-1 and TRBJ2-1; D call uncertain. With 4 bases removed from V and 3 bases from J, the gap between germline ends came to 10 bases. Looked up from germline, CDR1 is MNHNS and CDR2 is SASEGT. CDR3 length: 14 amino acids. CDR3 sequence (DNA): TGTGCCAGCAGTGCTTGGACGGTCTACAATGAGCAGTTCTTC. Encoded protein: CASSAWTVYNEQFF.

The gene calls are TRBV7-9 and TRBJ2-1; 7 bases agree with TRBD1. This CDR3 contains 14 residues. Losses at the gene ends were 3 bases for V and 8 bases for J; bases not matched to a gene: 7. The germline gives CDR1 SEHNR, CDR2 FQNEAQ (reference sequence). The CDR3 loop is CASSFTGAGYEQFF. DNA of the CDR3: TGTGCCAGCAGCTTCACAGGGGCTGGTTATGAGCAGTTCTTC.

The chain is built from TRBV5-4 and TRBJ2-7, with 8 bases aligning to TRBD2. The CDR3 is made up of 16 amino acids. V shed 4 bases and J 0 bases; nucleotides not matched to a gene: 9. Germline lookup yields CDR1 SGHNT and CDR2 YYREEE (reference sequence). CDR3 coding DNA: TGTGCCAGCAGCCCGGGGGGGACTTTCCTCTCCTACGAGCAGTACTTC. Translated: CASSPGGTFLSYEQYF. The whole variable domain, remainder taken from reference TRBV5-4 and TRBJ2-7, is ETGVTQSPTHLIKTRGQQVTLRCSSQSGHNTVSWYQQALGQGPQFIFQYYREEENGRGNFPPRFSGLQFPNYSSELNVNALELDDSALYLCASSPGGTFLSYEQYFGPGTRLTVT.

The chain links TRBV5-4 to TRBJ1-4, with D possibly being TRBD1 (5 bases). The CDR3 sequence is 15 residues long. Germline CDR1 SGHNT, CDR2 YYREEE (reference sequence). V was trimmed by 2 bases and J by 5 bases, leaving 13 bases between them. The CDR3, as DNA: TGTGCCAGCAGCTTAGCGGGGGGAGGAAATGAAAAACTGTTTTTT. Protein sequence: CASSLAGGGNEKLFF. Full variable domain (rest looked up from reference TRBV5-4 and TRBJ1-4): ETGVTQSPTHLIKTRGQQVTLRCSSQSGHNTVSWYQQALGQGPQFIFQYYREEENGRGNFPPRFSGLQFPNYSSELNVNALELDDSALYLCASSLAGGGNEKLFFGSGTQLSVL.

The V gene is TRBV4-2, the J gene TRBJ2-1; 10 bases are a match to TRBD2. Germline V gene lookup returns CDR1 LGHNA and CDR2 YNFKEQ. This CDR3 comprises 17 residues. The junction had 10 bases not matched to a gene; V was cut back by 0 bases and J by 8 bases. CDR3 loop: CASSQDSGRQVSDEQFF. DNA for the CDR3: TGTGCCAGCAGCCAAGATAGCGGGAGGCAAGTAAGCGATGAGCAGTTCTTC.

This clone came up a few times. The rearrangement links TRBV19 to TRBJ1-4; D gene uncertain. The CDR3 spans 11 residues. V was shortened by 6 bases and J by 6 bases, with 5 bases between the two germline ends. Per germline, CDR1 LNHDA and CDR2 SQIVND (reference sequence). The CDR3 protein is CASSGYEKLFF. CDR3 nucleotide sequence: TGTGCCAGTAGCGGGTATGAAAAACTGTTTTTT. The full variable domain, its missing parts supplied by reference TRBV19 and TRBJ1-4, is DGGITQSPKYLFRKEGQNVTLSCEQNLNHDAMYWYRQDPGQGLRLIYYSQIVNDFQKGDIAEGYSVSREKKESFPLTVTSAQKNPTAFYLCASSGYEKLFFGSGTQLSVL.

V gene TRBV7-9 combines with J gene TRBJ1-1; D remains unclear. The V end lost 2 bases, the J end lost 11 bases, and 9 bases lay between the germline ends. The CDR3 runs 11 residues. Per germline, CDR1 SEHNR and CDR2 FQNEAQ (reference sequence). The CDR3 nucleotides read TGTGCCAGCAGCTTAAAGGGAAAGGCTTTCTTT. Translated, it gives CASSLKGKAFF.

This clone was seen once. The chain carries TRBV7-3 and TRBJ1-1; the D is unclear. Germline CDR1 SGHTA, CDR2 FQGTGA. Trimming removed 2 bases at V and 1 base at J, with 8 bases between. The CDR3 has 14 residues. CDR3 residues: CASSLGRRNTEAFF. DNA of the CDR3: TGTGCCAGCAGCTTAGGGCGGCGGAACACTGAAGCTTTCTTT.

The V call is TRBV4-1, the J call TRBJ2-1, with D maybe TRBD1 (6 bases). The V gene lost 9 bases and the J gene lost 10 bases, with 34 bases spanning the gap. This CDR3 has 18 residues. CDR1 is MGHRA, CDR2 YSYEKL, per germline. CDR3 sequence (DNA): TGCGCCAGTTCCAGCCAAGATCTAAGGCAGGGGCCTCGCGACGAGCAGTTCTTC. Its protein is CASSSQDLRQGPRDEQFF.

The chain recombines TRBV5-1 with TRBJ2-5, with a tentative D call TRBD2 (6 bases). Germline loops: CDR1 SGHRS, CDR2 YFSETQ. Trimming left V 0 bases short and J 2 bases short, with 11 bases between. The CDR3 has 15 residues. CDR3 in amino acids: CASSLVGREQETQYF. CDR3 nucleotides: TGCGCCAGCAGCTTGGTCGGGCGGGAACAAGAGACCCAGTACTTC.

The chain couples TRBV9 to TRBJ2-1, with D tentatively TRBD2 (5 bases). The CDR3 is made up of 16 amino acids. From germline, CDR1 is SGDLS and CDR2 YYNGEE. V was trimmed by 0 bases and J by 8 bases, leaving 18 bases between them. The CDR3 sequence is CASSVGAVRGQHEQFF. The CDR3 bases are TGTGCCAGCAGCGTAGGGGCGGTAAGAGGGCAGCATGAGCAGTTCTTC.

V is TRBV7-3 and J is TRBJ2-2, with a weak D call TRBD1 (6 bases). The CDR3 is 15 amino acids. The V and J ends lost 1 base and 1 base respectively, with 7 bases between them. Germline CDR1 SGHTA, CDR2 FQGTGA. The chain's CDR3 is CASSLKGGNTGELFF. In nucleotides, the CDR3 is TGTGCCAGCAGCTTAAAAGGGGGGAACACCGGGGAGCTGTTTTTT.

The chain is built from TRBV7-9 and TRBJ1-3; D is possibly TRBD1 (5 bases). Germline loops: CDR1 SEHNR, CDR2 FQNEAQ (reference sequence). Trimming stripped 5 bases from V and 4 bases from J, with 15 bases between. This CDR3 spans 15 amino acids. CDR3 in DNA: TGTGCCAGCAGCCCCCCCGGGACCGCAGGAAACACCATATATTTT. It encodes CASSPPGTAGNTIYF. Variable domain in full (rest from reference TRBV7-9 and TRBJ1-3): DTGVSQNPRHKITKRGQNVTFRCDPISEHNRLYWYRQTLGQGPEFLTYFQNEAQLEKSRLLSDRFSAERPKGSFSTLEIQRTEQGDSAMYLCASSPPGTAGNTIYFGEGSWLTVV.

This chain uses TRBV11-3 with TRBJ1-1; D is undetermined. Looked up from germline, CDR1 is SGHNT and CDR2 is YENEEA. The CDR3 totals 13 residues. Trimming left V 3 bases short and J 1 base short, with 6 bases between. The CDR3 loop is CASSLAGNTEAFF. CDR3 nucleotides: TGTGCCAGCAGCTTGGCAGGGAACACTGAAGCTTTCTTT.

The chain is built from TRBV9 and TRBJ1-1, with D possibly TRBD1 on 5 matching bases. CDR3 length: 15 amino acids. Germline CDR1 SGDLS, CDR2 YYNGEE. V lost 0 bases and J lost 11, with 20 bases in between. This CDR3 is CASSVASSPPGRAFF. The CDR3 DNA sequence: TGTGCCAGCAGCGTAGCATCTTCTCCTCCGGGACGGGCTTTCTTT.

Concerning this clone itself: The junction does not match germline at one end; this may be a read error. The chain couples TRBV5-4 to TRBJ2-3; TRBD2 is a possible D gene (6 bases). The V gene's germline CDR1 is SGHNT and CDR2 YYREEE (reference sequence). The CDR3 consists of 13 residues. The CDR3 DNA reads as TGTGCCAGCAGCCCCACTAGCAAAGATACGCAGTATTTT. Residues: CASSPTSKDTQYF.

The V and J genes are TRBV6-1 and TRBJ1-2; 9 bases are shared with TRBD1. The CDR3 is made up of 12 amino acids. CDR1 MNHNS and CDR2 SASEGT come from the germline V gene. V lost 10 bases to trimming and J lost 8 bases; unmatched junction nucleotides: 8. In DNA form, the CDR3 reads TGTGCCACTGCACAGGGGGCTCGGGGCTACACCTTC. Protein product: CATAQGARGYTF.

The V call is TRBV28, the J call TRBJ2-1; weak D call: TRBD1 (5 bases). V was cut by 5 bases and J by 3 bases, with 11 bases left in between. Germline loops: CDR1 MDHEN, CDR2 SYDVKM. There are 14 residues in the CDR3. The CDR3 region is CASSPPDIYNEQFF. CDR3 bases: TGTGCCAGCAGTCCACCGGACATCTACAATGAGCAGTTCTTC.

This clone turned up a few times. The chain recombines TRBV28 with TRBJ2-3, with D perhaps TRBD1 or TRBD2 (5 bases each). CDR1 MDHEN and CDR2 SYDVKM come from the germline V gene. The V and J ends lost 5 bases and 2 bases respectively, with 8 bases between them. The CDR3 consists of 13 residues. The CDR3 DNA follows: TGTGCCAGCAGTCCCGGGACCACAGATACGCAGTATTTT. Translating gives CASSPGTTDTQYF. The whole variable domain, filled in from reference TRBV28 and TRBJ2-3, reads DVKVTQSSRYLVKRTGEKVFLECVQDMDHENMFWYRQDPGLGLRLIYFSYDVKMKEKGDIPEGYSVSREKKERFSLILESASTNQTSMYLCASSPGTTDTQYFGPGTRLTVL.

V gene TRBV19 combines with J gene TRBJ2-3; 11 nucleotides agree with TRBD2. There are 13 residues in the CDR3. V shed 8 bases and J 5 bases; nucleotides not matched to a gene: 3. Germline-derived CDR1 and CDR2 are LNHDA and SQIVND (reference sequence). Written as DNA, the CDR3 is TGTGCCAGTGGTAGCGGGGGGGGAGATACGCAGTATTTT. Translated: CASGSGGGDTQYF.

This clone was detected only a few times. V and J are TRBV11-3 and TRBJ2-3, with D perhaps matching TRBD2 (6 bases). The CDR3 contains 15 residues. Trimming cost V 5 bases and J 0 bases, with 12 bases left between them. CDR1 and CDR2 from the germline V gene are SGHNT and YENEEA. The CDR3 DNA sequence: TGTGCCAGCAGCCCTGACGGGAGTAGCACAGATACGCAGTATTTT. Translation gives CASSPDGSSTDTQYF. Combining the CDR3 with reference TRBV11-3 and TRBJ2-3 gives the whole variable domain EAGVVQSPRYKIIEKKQPVAFWCNPISGHNTLYWYLQNLGQGPELLIRYENEEAVDDSQLPKDRFSAERLKGVDSTLKIQPAELGDSAVYLCASSPDGSSTDTQYFGPGTRLTVL.

V usage is TRBV5-3 and J usage is TRBJ2-1; 8 bases align to TRBD1. TRBV5-3 falls under the ORF class, with uncertain function. The CDR3 is 15 residues long. V dropped 4 bases and J dropped 2; count of bases not matched to a gene: 5. CDR3 protein: CARSSDRGTYNEQFF. As DNA, the CDR3 is TGTGCCAGAAGCAGCGACAGGGGAACCTACAATGAGCAGTTCTTC.

In its sample, this clone was seen a few times. The J gene is TRBJ1-3, the V gene TRBV11-2; D may be TRBD1 (5 bases). This CDR3 has 16 amino acids. The germline gives CDR1 SGHAT, CDR2 FQNNGV. Trimming cost V 1 base and J 0 bases, with 10 bases left between them. The CDR3 here is CASSLGQSTSGNTIYF. CDR3 coding DNA: TGTGCCAGCAGCTTAGGACAGTCAACCTCTGGAAACACCATATATTTT.